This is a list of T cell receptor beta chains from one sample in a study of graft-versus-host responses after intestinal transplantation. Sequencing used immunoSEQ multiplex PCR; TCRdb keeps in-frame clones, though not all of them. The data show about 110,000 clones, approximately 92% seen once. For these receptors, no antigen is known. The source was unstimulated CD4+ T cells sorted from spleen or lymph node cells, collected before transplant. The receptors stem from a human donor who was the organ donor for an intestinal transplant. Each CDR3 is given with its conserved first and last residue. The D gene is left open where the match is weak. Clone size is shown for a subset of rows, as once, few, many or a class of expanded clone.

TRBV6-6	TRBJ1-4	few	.	TGTGCCAGCAGTTACGTTGAAAAACTGTTTTTT	CASSYVEKLFF
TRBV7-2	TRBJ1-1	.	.	TGTGCCAGCAGCCGCCACTGGAACACTGAAGCTTTCTTT	CASSRHWNTEAFF
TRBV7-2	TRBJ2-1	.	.	TGTGCCAGCAGCTTAGTGCCAGGGATCAATGAGCAGTTCTTC	CASSLVPGINEQFF
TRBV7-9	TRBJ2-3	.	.	TGTGCCAGCAGCTTACCGGGCACAGATACGCAGTATTTT	CASSLPGTDTQYF
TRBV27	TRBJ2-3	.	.	TGTGCCAGCAGTTTCAGGGGAAATACGCAGTATTTT	CASSFRGNTQYF
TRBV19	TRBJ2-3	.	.	TGTGCCAGTAGTCCCCCCCCCGAAGAATCAGATACGCAGTATTTT	CASSPPPEESDTQYF
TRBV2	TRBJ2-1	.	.	TGTGCCAGCAACGTCGCGGCAGGGCGATCCTACAATGAGCAGTTCTTC	CASNVAAGRSYNEQFF
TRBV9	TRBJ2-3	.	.	TGTGCCAGCAGCGTAGCTGCAATAGCGGACATACATCATCAAGATACGCAGTATTTT	CASSVAAIADIHHQDTQYF
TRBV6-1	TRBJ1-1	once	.	TGTGCCAGCAGATTTCGGACAGCTTTGAACACTGAAGCTTTCTTT	CASRFRTALNTEAFF
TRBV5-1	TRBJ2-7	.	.	TGCGCCAGCAGCTTGGGCCTGGGGGACTACGAGCAGTACTTC	CASSLGLGDYEQYF
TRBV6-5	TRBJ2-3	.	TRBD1	TGTGCCAGCAGTGAACAGGGGGCAGATACGCAGTATTTT	CASSEQGADTQYF
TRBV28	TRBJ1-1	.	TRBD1	TGTGCCAGCGCGACCCGCGTTGCTACAGGGCGCAGGGGGGACACTGAAGCTTTCTTT	CASATRVATGRRGDTEAFF
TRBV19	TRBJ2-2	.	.	TGTGCCAGTAGTATAGGCCCCTTGGGGCCTGACACCGGGGAGCTGTTTTTT	CASSIGPLGPDTGELFF
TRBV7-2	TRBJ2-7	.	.	TGTGCCAGCACCTTAGGTAGGGAGCAGTACTTC	CASTLGREQYF
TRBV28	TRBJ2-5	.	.	TGTGCCAGCAGTTTAGGTGACTGGCGAGAGACCCAGTACTTC	CASSLGDWRETQYF
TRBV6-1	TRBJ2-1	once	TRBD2	TGTGCCAGCAGTGGGTCTGGGGGCGGGAGGGGGTCCGATGAGCAGTTCTTC	CASSGSGGGRGSDEQFF
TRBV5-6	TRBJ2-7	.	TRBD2	TGTGCCAGCAGCTCGACTAGCGGGGGAGACGAGCAGTACTTC	CASSSTSGGDEQYF
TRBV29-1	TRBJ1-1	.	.	TGCAGCGTTGAAGATCGGAGACAGCATAGTATGAACACTGAAGCTTTCTTT	CSVEDRRQHSMNTEAFF
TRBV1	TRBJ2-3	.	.	TGCACCAGCAGCCAAGATGAATACCGCGAGTATTTT	CTSSQDEYREYF
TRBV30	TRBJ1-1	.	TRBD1	TGTGCCTGGAATACTGGGACAGGTCCGTGGACTGAAGCTTTCTTT	CAWNTGTGPWTEAFF
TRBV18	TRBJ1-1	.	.	TGTGCCAGCTCACCACTGGCGAGGGGCTACACTGAAGCTTTCTTT	CASSPLARGYTEAFF
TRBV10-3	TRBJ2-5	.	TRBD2	TGTGCCATCGGAGCGGGACTCGCTGAAGAGACCCAGTACTTC	CAIGAGLAEETQYF
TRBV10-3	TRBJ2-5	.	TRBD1	TGTGCCATCAGTGAGGGGACAGGATGGGGAGAGACCCAGTACTTC	CAISEGTGWGETQYF
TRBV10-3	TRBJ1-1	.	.	TGTGCCATCAAGGACAGGAACACTGAAGCTTTCTTT	CAIKDRNTEAFF
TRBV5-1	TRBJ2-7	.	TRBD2	TGCGCCAGCAGCTATGGGACTAGCGGACTCTGGGAGCAGTACTTC	CASSYGTSGLWEQYF
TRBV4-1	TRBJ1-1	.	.	TGCGCCAGCAGCCAAGCAGAATTCAGGGTTCAATCGAACACTGAAGCTTTCTTT	CASSQAEFRVQSNTEAFF
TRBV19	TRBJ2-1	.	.	TGTGCCAGCCATCCGATAAGCGAGTTGAGCTCCTACAATGAGCAGTTCTTC	CASHPISELSSYNEQFF
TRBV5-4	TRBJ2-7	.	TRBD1	TGTGCCAGCACTGTTGACAGGGGGCTATTCTACGAGCAGTACTTC	CASTVDRGLFYEQYF
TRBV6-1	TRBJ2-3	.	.	TGTGCCGCCCGGAGGACCAGCACAGATACGCAGTATTTT	CAARRTSTDTQYF
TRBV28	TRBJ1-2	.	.	TGTGCCAGCAGCCTTGGTACAAACTATGGCTACACCTTC	CASSLGTNYGYTF
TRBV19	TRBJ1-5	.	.	TGTGCCAGTAGTATCAGGGTAGGCAATCAGCCCCAGCATTTT	CASSIRVGNQPQHF
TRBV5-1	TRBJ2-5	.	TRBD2	TGCGCCAGCAGCACCGGGACTAGCGGGAGATTCACGGGGGAGACCCAGTACTTC	CASSTGTSGRFTGETQYF
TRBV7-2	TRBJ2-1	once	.	TGTGCCAGCAGCCGCACGAAGGGGCAGATCTACAATGAGCAGTTCTTC	CASSRTKGQIYNEQFF
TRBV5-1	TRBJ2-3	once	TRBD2	TGCGCCAGCCTTCCGGGACTAGCGGGAGGGGATACGCAGTATTTT	CASLPGLAGGDTQYF
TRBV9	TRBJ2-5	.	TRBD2	TGTGCCAGCAGCCCGGGACTAGCGGGAAGCGGAGAGACCCAGTACTTC	CASSPGLAGSGETQYF
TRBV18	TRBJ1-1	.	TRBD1	TGTGCCAGCTCACACGATTCAGGGGGCATGAACACTGAAGCTTTCTTT	CASSHDSGGMNTEAFF
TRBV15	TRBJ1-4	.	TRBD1	TGTGCCACCAGCAGAGTGCGACAGGGCAGCTTTAATGAAAAACTGTTTTTT	CATSRVRQGSFNEKLFF
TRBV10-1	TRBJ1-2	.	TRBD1	TGCGCCAGCAGTGAGTCTTGGGACAGCTCCTACTATGGCTACACCTTC	CASSESWDSSYYGYTF
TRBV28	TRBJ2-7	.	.	TGTGCCAGCAGTCCCACAGGGAACGAGCAGTACTTC	CASSPTGNEQYF
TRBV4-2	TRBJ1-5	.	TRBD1	TGTGCCAGCAGCCAACTCGGACAGGGCCGAAATCAGCCCCAGCATTTT	CASSQLGQGRNQPQHF
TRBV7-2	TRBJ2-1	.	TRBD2	TGTGCCAGCAGCGGACTAGCGGGAGCCAATGAGCAGTTCTTC	CASSGLAGANEQFF
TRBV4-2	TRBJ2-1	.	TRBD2	TGTGCCAGCAGCCAAGGTATTCTAGCGGGAGGAAGTGAGCAGTTCTTC	CASSQGILAGGSEQFF
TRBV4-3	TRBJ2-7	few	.	TGCGCCAGCAGCCAGAGTCAGCGGGCCTTCTACGAGCAGTACTTC	CASSQSQRAFYEQYF
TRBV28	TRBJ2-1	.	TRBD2	TGTGCCAGCAGATCTACACTACTAGCGGGAGCGCAACGGGAGCAGTTCTTC	CASRSTLLAGAQREQFF
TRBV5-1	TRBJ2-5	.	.	TGCGCCAGCAGCTTGGAGGGGACCCAAGAGACCCAGTACTTC	CASSLEGTQETQYF
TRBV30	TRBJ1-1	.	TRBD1	TGTGCCTGGAGATCGTGGTACAGGGGGCTGAGCACTGAAGCTTTCTTT	CAWRSWYRGLSTEAFF
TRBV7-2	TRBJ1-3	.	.	TGTGCCAGCAGCTTAGTGCCGGAGTCAAACACCATATATTTT	CASSLVPESNTIYF
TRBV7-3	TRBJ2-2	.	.	TGTGCCAGCAGCTTAAACCAGGGGTACACCGGGGAGCTGTTTTTT	CASSLNQGYTGELFF
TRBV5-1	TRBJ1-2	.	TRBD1	TGCGCCAGCAGCCAGACACCGGGACAGGGACCCTATGGCTACACCTTC	CASSQTPGQGPYGYTF
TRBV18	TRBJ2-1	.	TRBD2	TGTGCCAGCTCACCCCTAGCGGGAGAGTGGAATGAGCAGTTCTTC	CASSPLAGEWNEQFF
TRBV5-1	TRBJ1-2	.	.	TGCGCCAGCAGACTCGAGGTGAACTATGGCTACACCTTC	CASRLEVNYGYTF
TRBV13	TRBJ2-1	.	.	TGTGCCAGCAGCTTAGTGGTGTCCAGCTCCTACAATGAGCAGTTCTTC	CASSLVVSSSYNEQFF
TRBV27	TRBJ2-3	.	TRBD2	TGTGCCAGCAGTTTAAAAGGGCTAGCGGGAGGGGATATTAGCACAGATACGCAGTATTTT	CASSLKGLAGGDISTDTQYF
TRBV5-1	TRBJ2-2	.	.	TGCGCCAGCAGCTACGACCGGACCGGGGAGCTGTTTTTT	CASSYDRTGELFF